The 31 T cell receptor beta chains below were found in one sample sequenced in a study of a mutant IDH1 vaccine in newly diagnosed glioma. As for time point: week 23, last vaccination. Every vaccination contained 300 ug of the mutant IDH1 20-mer peptide and was paired with topical imiquimod. What these receptors recognize is not known. Some clones are missing from TCRdb's copy, which holds only in-frame ones; the method was immunoSEQ multiplex PCR. Among approximately 66,000 clones listed, nearly 85% were seen once. Sample: PBMCs, taken from a glioma patient whose treatment included an IDH1 peptide vaccine. The receptors derive from a man between 18 and 35 years old with glioma.

This chain uses TRBV19 with TRBJ1-5, with D uncertain. Between the trimmed V and J ends, which lost 1 base and 2 bases, there was a span of 6 bases. CDR1 is LNHDA, CDR2 SQIVND, per germline (reference sequence). This CDR3 has 14 amino acids. CDR3 DNA: TGTGCCAGTAGTATAGGACATCGCAATCAGCCCCAGCATTTT. Translated: CASSIGHRNQPQHF.

The table lists this clone with a count of one. The chain has TRBV11-3 and TRBJ2-1; D not resolved. Germline-derived CDR1 and CDR2 are SGHNT and YENEEA. V was pared by 1 base and J by 7 bases, with 8 bases between. The CDR3 loop spans 13 amino acids. CDR3 DNA sequence: TGTGCCAGCAGCTTAGGCTTATCAAATGAGCAGTTCTTC. It encodes CASSLGLSNEQFF.

The genes are TRBV6-5 and TRBJ2-7, with a weak D call TRBD2 (5 bases). This CDR3 region has 15 residues. Trimming took 2 bases from V and 7 from J, leaving 18 bases between them. CDR1 MNHEY and CDR2 SVGAGI come from the germline V gene. CDR3 nucleotide sequence: TGTGCCAGCAGTTACCAGATGTGGGGTGGGGAGGAGCAGTACTTC. It encodes CASSYQMWGGEEQYF.

This clone appeared a few times. The J gene is TRBJ1-4, the V gene TRBV7-9; no clear D gene. The CDR3 has 13 amino acids. Germline V lookup: CDR1 SEHNR, CDR2 FQNEAQ (reference sequence). The ends were cut back, 5 bases at V and 1 base at J, with 5 bases in the middle. This chain's CDR3 is CASSIGTNEKLFF. For the CDR3, the DNA is TGTGCCAGCAGCATCGGAACTAATGAAAAACTGTTTTTT. The whole variable domain, remainder taken from reference TRBV7-9 and TRBJ1-4, is DTGVSQNPRHKITKRGQNVTFRCDPISEHNRLYWYRQTLGQGPEFLTYFQNEAQLEKSRLLSDRFSAERPKGSFSTLEIQRTEQGDSAMYLCASSIGTNEKLFFGSGTQLSVL.

The chain links TRBV5-1 to TRBJ1-1; 10 positions agree with TRBD1. The germline V gene encodes CDR1 SGHRS and CDR2 YFSETQ. V lost 3 bases to trimming and J lost 5 bases; unmatched junction nucleotides: 7. CDR3 size: 15 residues. The chain's CDR3 is CASSSSGQGGTEAFF. CDR3 sequence (DNA): TGCGCCAGCAGCTCCTCCGGACAGGGGGGAACTGAAGCTTTCTTT.

The V call is TRBV4-3, the J call TRBJ2-1; 7 nucleotides agree with TRBD2. V lost 0 bases and J lost 4; bases outside the gene matches: 6. The CDR3 totals 16 residues. Germline assignment: CDR1 LGHNA and CDR2 YSLEER. CDR3 amino acids: CASSQEAWGGYNEQFF. The CDR3 nucleotides read TGCGCCAGCAGCCAAGAGGCCTGGGGGGGGTACAATGAGCAGTTCTTC.

This chain joins TRBV4-2 and TRBJ1-5; 8 bases are a match to TRBD1. V dropped 0 bases and J dropped 4; count of bases not matched to a gene: 5. CDR3 length: 16 residues. Germline V lookup: CDR1 LGHNA, CDR2 YNFKEQ. The DNA for the CDR3 is TGTGCCAGCAGCCAAGAAGTACAGGGGGGAAATCAGCCCCAGCATTTT. Translating gives CASSQEVQGGNQPQHF.

V is TRBV7-2 and J is TRBJ1-2, with D possibly TRBD1 on 5 matching bases. V was shortened by 4 bases and J by 2 bases, with 11 bases between the two germline ends. Germline values: CDR1 SGHTA, CDR2 FQGNSA. CDR3 length: 14 residues. Here the CDR3 DNA reads TGTGCCAGCAGCTCGTCCGGGACCAACTATGGCTACACCTTC. Its translation is CASSSSGTNYGYTF.

The table lists this clone with a count of one. CDR3 in amino acids: CASLGEAGGTGELFF. As DNA, the CDR3 is TGTGCCAGCCTGGGGGAGGCAGGGGGAACCGGGGAGCTGTTTTTT. V gene TRBV2 combines with J gene TRBJ2-2; D is perhaps TRBD1 (7 bases). The CDR3 extends over 15 amino acids. Trimming shortened V by 8 bases and J by 5 bases, and 18 bases separated the two germline ends. Germline values: CDR1 SNHLY, CDR2 FYNNEI.

The chain uses TRBV4-1 and TRBJ1-1; D is possibly TRBD1 (6 bases). This CDR3 region has 14 residues. Trimming removed 1 base from V and 7 bases from J, with 13 bases in between. The germline gives CDR1 MGHRA, CDR2 YSYEKL. This chain's CDR3 is CASSQATGSIEAFF. CDR3 bases: TGCGCCAGCAGCCAAGCGACAGGAAGCATTGAAGCTTTCTTT.

The chain recombines TRBV19 with TRBJ1-1, with D possibly being TRBD1 (5 bases). This CDR3 region has 15 residues. Germline V gene data show CDR1 as LNHDA and CDR2 as SQIVND (reference sequence). V lost 3 bases to trimming and J lost 1 base, with 12 bases between them. The CDR3 loop reads CASSITGTWNTEAFF. The DNA for the CDR3 is TGTGCCAGTAGTATTACCGGGACGTGGAACACTGAAGCTTTCTTT.

This chain joins TRBV5-4 and TRBJ2-7; D ambiguous. Deletions cut 0 bases from V and 0 bases from J, with 4 bases between. The CDR3 extends over 13 amino acids. Germline values: CDR1 SGHNT, CDR2 YYREEE (reference sequence). The CDR3 here is CASSLERSYEQYF. CDR3 nucleotide sequence: TGTGCCAGCAGCTTGGAGCGCTCCTACGAGCAGTACTTC.

The chain combines TRBV6-1 with TRBJ2-5; 10 positions agree with TRBD1. Germline V gene lookup returns CDR1 MNHNS and CDR2 SASEGT. This CDR3 has 15 residues. With V trimmed by 1 base and J by 5 bases, 4 bases remained unmatched. The CDR3 spells CASSEGDRGGETQYF. The CDR3, as DNA: TGTGCCAGCAGTGAAGGGGACAGGGGAGGGGAGACCCAGTACTTC.

The J gene is TRBJ2-5, the V gene TRBV28, with 7 bases fitting TRBD2. CDR3 length equals 16 residues. Germline CDR1 reads MDHEN; CDR2 reads SYDVKM. Trimming cost V 3 bases and J 2 bases; bases outside gene matches: 9. CDR3 amino acids: CASSFVGGWKQETQYF. CDR3 sequence (DNA): TGTGCCAGCAGTTTCGTGGGAGGGTGGAAACAAGAGACCCAGTACTTC.

The chain is built from TRBV6-7 and TRBJ2-7; D is perhaps TRBD2 (6 bases). TRBV6-7 is an open reading frame, and its role is uncertain. CDR3 length: 15 residues. The V end was cut by 2 bases, the J end by 0 bases, with 11 bases between. The CDR3 nucleotides are TGTGCCAGCAGTTACGGGGAGGTTGTCTCCTACGAGCAGTACTTC. Its protein product is CASSYGEVVSYEQYF.

The rearrangement joins TRBV18 to TRBJ2-5; D remains unclear. The CDR3 covers 14 residues. Trimming pared 2 bases from V and 3 bases from J, leaving 10 bases between. Germline CDR1 is KGHSH and CDR2 is LQKENI. The CDR3: CASSPSHSKETQYF. Written as DNA, the CDR3 is TGTGCCAGCTCACCATCCCACAGCAAAGAGACCCAGTACTTC. Full variable domain (remainder filled in from reference TRBV18 and TRBJ2-5): NAGVMQNPRHLVRRRGQEARLRCSPMKGHSHVYWYRQLPEEGLKFMVYLQKENIIDESGMPKERFSAEFPKEGPSILRIQQVVRGDSAAYFCASSPSHSKETQYFGPGTRLLVL.

The chain joins TRBV7-2 to TRBJ2-7; 8 bases are shared with TRBD1. The CDR3 sequence is 14 residues long. V dropped 1 base and J dropped 4; count of bases not matched to a gene: 3. The germline gives CDR1 SGHTA, CDR2 FQGNSA. In DNA form, the CDR3 reads TGTGCCAGCAGCTTAGACAGGACAGGGTACGAGCAGTACTTC. Translating it yields CASSLDRTGYEQYF.

The chain uses TRBV7-2 and TRBJ2-2; 7 bases match TRBD2. The CDR3 contains 16 residues. The trim removed 4 bases at V and 6 bases at J, leaving 11 bases unmatched. Germline lookup yields CDR1 SGHTA and CDR2 FQGNSA. CDR3 bases: TGTGCCAGCAGCTCCCGAGCCAGGACTAGTCCCGGGGAGCTGTTTTTT. Protein sequence: CASSSRARTSPGELFF. Filled out from reference TRBV7-2 and TRBJ2-2, the complete variable domain reads GAGVSQSPSNKVTEKGKDVELRCDPISGHTALYWYRQSLGQGLEFLIYFQGNSAPDKSGLPSDRFSAERTGGSVSTLTIQRTQQEDSAVYLCASSSRARTSPGELFFGEGSRLTVL.

V is TRBV30 and J is TRBJ2-1; D not certain. V gave up 0 bases and J gave up 6 bases, with 15 bases separating them. The CDR3 has 15 residues. The germline V gene encodes CDR1 GTSNPN and CDR2 SVGIG (reference sequence). CDR3 nucleotides: TGTGCCTGGAGTGTCGTGCGGTACCGGGTCAATGAGCAGTTCTTC. This sequence encodes CAWSVVRYRVNEQFF.

V usage is TRBV4-1 and J usage is TRBJ1-1, with TRBD1 as a possible D gene (5 bases). The ends were cut back, 4 bases at V and 1 base at J, with 16 bases in the middle. Germline assignment: CDR1 MGHRA and CDR2 YSYEKL. The CDR3 is 16 residues long. Here the CDR3 reads CASSRLTGGQNTEAFF. Here the CDR3 DNA reads TGCGCCAGCAGCCGTCTGACTGGGGGTCAGAACACTGAAGCTTTCTTT.

In its sample, this clone was seen once. The rearrangement links TRBV19 to TRBJ2-7; 8 nucleotides align to TRBD1. CDR3 length: 16 amino acids. V trimming: 4 bases; J trimming: 3 bases; junction bases outside the gene matches: 11. Germline V gene data show CDR1 as LNHDA and CDR2 as SQIVND (reference sequence). The CDR3 region has the DNA TGTGCCAGTAGTACACAGGACAGGGCGAATCTCTACGAGCAGTACTTC. Protein: CASSTQDRANLYEQYF.

The chain couples TRBV5-5 to TRBJ1-2; a weak D match, TRBD1 (6 bases). Germline-derived CDR1 and CDR2 are SGHKS and YYEKEE (reference sequence). The V and J ends lost 1 base and 5 bases respectively, with 6 bases between them. The CDR3 extends over 12 amino acids. The CDR3 loop reads CASSLTGYGYTF. The CDR3 DNA follows: TGTGCCAGCAGCTTGACAGGGTATGGCTACACCTTC.

This chain connects TRBV7-8 to TRBJ1-3, with D possibly matching TRBD1 (5 bases). The germline gives CDR1 SGHVS, CDR2 FQNEAQ. CDR3 length: 17 residues. V was clipped by 5 bases and J by 0 bases, with 17 bases between them. The CDR3 DNA reads TGTGCCAGCAGCGCCCATCCGGGACCTTTCTCTGGAAACACCATATATTTT. Encoded protein: CASSAHPGPFSGNTIYF. Supplemented by reference TRBV7-8 and TRBJ1-3, the full variable domain reads GAGVSQSPRYKVAKRGQDVALRCDPISGHVSLFWYQQALGQGPEFLTYFQNEAQLDKSGLPSDRFFAERPEGSVSTLKIQRTQQEDSAVYLCASSAHPGPFSGNTIYFGEGSWLTVV.

The rearrangement joins TRBV5-1 to TRBJ2-3; D tentatively fits TRBD1 or TRBD2 (5 bases each). The CDR3 runs to 15 residues. Germline CDR1 reads SGHRS; CDR2 reads YFSETQ. V dropped 0 bases and J dropped 1 base, with 9 bases sitting between them. The CDR3 DNA follows: TGCGCCAGCAGCTTGGTAGGGGACGGCACAGATACGCAGTATTTT. This gives the protein CASSLVGDGTDTQYF. The variable domain in full, completed from reference TRBV5-1 and TRBJ2-3, reads KAGVTQTPRYLIKTRGQQVTLSCSPISGHRSVSWYQQTPGQGLQFLFEYFSETQRNKGNFPGRFSGRQFSNSRSEMNVSTLELGDSALYLCASSLVGDGTDTQYFGPGTRLTVL.

The CDR3: CASSIGLAGGPQETQYF. The CDR3, as DNA: TGCGCCAGCAGCATTGGACTAGCGGGAGGGCCCCAAGAGACCCAGTACTTC. This sequence joins TRBV5-1 and TRBJ2-5; the match to TRBD2 covers 15 bases. Germline lookup yields CDR1 SGHRS and CDR2 YFSETQ. With 4 bases clipped from V and 1 base from J, the junction kept 5 bases outside the gene matches. This CDR3 has 17 amino acids.

The V and J genes are TRBV18 and TRBJ2-5, with D perhaps matching TRBD2 (5 bases). Germline V gene sequence: CDR1 KGHSH, CDR2 LQKENI. The CDR3 totals 15 residues. V was shortened by 3 bases and J by 5 bases, with 16 bases between the two germline ends. This CDR3 is CASSPPGTFGETQYF. CDR3 nucleotides: TGTGCCAGCTCACCCCCGGGAACGTTCGGGGAGACCCAGTACTTC.

The chain links TRBV28 to TRBJ1-5, with D unresolved. Germline lookup yields CDR1 MDHEN and CDR2 SYDVKM. Deletions cut 7 bases from V and 3 bases from J, with 13 bases between. The CDR3 has 14 amino acids. This chain's CDR3 is CASTPGNPNQPQHF. In nucleotides, the CDR3 is TGTGCCAGCACCCCAGGTAATCCCAATCAGCCCCAGCATTTT.

The chain combines TRBV18 with TRBJ1-2; TRBD1 might be the D (5 bases). Germline V CDR1 and CDR2: KGHSH, LQKENI. V was trimmed by 2 bases and J by 4 bases, leaving 11 bases between them. The CDR3 consists of 14 residues. The CDR3 DNA is TGTGCCAGCTCACCAGGAGGAGGGACCTATGGCTACACCTTC. Protein: CASSPGGGTYGYTF. Looking up the rest from reference TRBV18 and TRBJ1-2 gives the full variable domain: NAGVMQNPRHLVRRRGQEARLRCSPMKGHSHVYWYRQLPEEGLKFMVYLQKENIIDESGMPKERFSAEFPKEGPSILRIQQVVRGDSAAYFCASSPGGGTYGYTFGSGTRLTVV.

This clone was seen once. V usage is TRBV5-4 and J usage is TRBJ2-4; D possibly corresponds to TRBD1 (6 bases). Germline lookup yields CDR1 SGHNT and CDR2 YYREEE (reference sequence). This CDR3 contains 13 residues. The V and J ends lost 4 bases and 7 bases respectively, with 12 bases between them. The CDR3 sequence: CASSEGTKNIQYF. CDR3 bases: TGTGCCAGCAGCGAGGGGACAAAGAACATTCAGTACTTC.

This chain connects TRBV19 to TRBJ2-7; 7 nucleotides match TRBD2. The trim removed 10 bases at V and 2 bases at J, leaving 11 bases unmatched. Germline lookup yields CDR1 LNHDA and CDR2 SQIVND (reference sequence). The CDR3 has 14 residues. In DNA form, the CDR3 reads TGTGCCACCTCCTTTGGCGGGAGTGCCTACGAGCAGTACTTC. This encodes CATSFGGSAYEQYF. Using reference TRBV19 and TRBJ2-7 for the parts outside the CDR3, the full variable domain is DGGITQSPKYLFRKEGQNVTLSCEQNLNHDAMYWYRQDPGQGLRLIYYSQIVNDFQKGDIAEGYSVSREKKESFPLTVTSAQKNPTAFYLCATSFGGSAYEQYFGPGTRLTVT.

The chain joins TRBV19 to TRBJ2-2, with 8 nucleotides matching TRBD1. The CDR3 loop spans 16 amino acids. With V trimmed by 3 bases and J by 5 bases, 8 bases remained unmatched. Germline V gene data show CDR1 as LNHDA and CDR2 as SQIVND (reference sequence). CDR3 in DNA: TGTGCCAGTAGTATGGGGCAGGGGGCAGGAACCGGGGAGCTGTTTTTT. It translates to CASSMGQGAGTGELFF.